This T cell receptor (beta chain) derives from a study of CD8+CD57+ T cells in acquired aplastic anemia (dated by TCRdb to the late 2010s). For the study in its entirety: Extracted DNA from sorted CD4+ and CD8+ cells averaged about 2.9 ug, ranging from 0.2 to 27.4 ug. An average of roughly 10 million reads for CD4+ cells and approximately 12 million reads for CD8+ cells was obtained from healthy donor samples.

Broad study findings and their caveats: Roughly 29 CD8+ CDR3 sequences were shared between patients and controls but appeared highly expressed in patients and within their immunodominant clones. Patients and healthy controls showed no significant difference in CD8+ Simpson's diversity (P=0.060).

A remark on this clonotype: There is no known antigen for this receptor. One base away there is no much larger clone; base qualities are not given.

V trim: 6 bases; J trim: 0 bases; unmatched bases: 2. The germline V gene supplies CDR1 SGHRS and CDR2 YFSETQ. The CDR3, from cysteine to phenylalanine, totals 13 residues. The CDR3 DNA has 39 bases and is translated from base 1. Genomic DNA was used as template for profiling of TCR beta VDJ combinations and CDR3 sequences. An Illumina HiSeq 2000 was the platform used for TCR repertoire sequencing. As for how the authors treated the data: Repertoire assessment relied on Simpson's diversity index, CDR3 size and DJ length profiles, and TRBV/TRBJ rearrangement plots. The most abundant DNA sequence in the deep sequencing data was taken as the immunodominant clone. CDR3 amino acid sequences were screened for sharing across subjects and compared with published repertoires and the VDJdb database. Using fastp trimming at Q25 and MiXCR clonotype assembly, TCRdb reanalyzed the public sequencing data and kept in-frame beta chains. One record per CDR3 amino acid sequence lists the most common genes and DNA. The V and J calls reflect TCRdb's pipeline rather than the authors' work. Recorded for this sample are 40,000 or so distinct CDR3 sequences; 76% of them occurred a single time. 22% of the sample is held by the ten biggest clonotypes.

In this study, sorted CD4+ and CD8+ T cells from the blood of healthy subjects and of severe aplastic anemia patients had their TCR repertoires deep-sequenced. Ficoll-Paque density gradient centrifugation was used to isolate peripheral blood mononuclear cells. Before DNA extraction, CD4+ and CD8+ T cells were sorted with FACS or magnetic beads. This TCR was sampled from a human donor in good health, serving as a control. Sequenced input: sorted CD4+, CD8+, or CD8+CD57+ T cells (not recorded which) from PBMCs. The chain employs TRBV5-1 and TRBJ2-7; TRBD1 aligns with 8 central bases. The sequenced DNA is TGCGCCAGCACCGGACAGGGCTCCTACGAGCAGTACTTC. Its translation is CASTGQGSYEQYF. When the CDR3 is completed using the reference TRBV5-1 and TRBJ2-7 genes on either side, the full variable domain is KAGVTQTPRYLIKTRGQQVTLSCSPISGHRSVSWYQQTPGQGLQFLFEYFSETQRNKGNFPGRFSGRQFSNSRSEMNVSTLELGDSALYLCASTGQGSYEQYFGPGTRLTVT.